The 4 T cell receptor beta chains below all came from one sample that was sequenced in a study of patients and donors after allogeneic stem cell transplantation. Each CDR3 protein gets one entry after TCRdb re-called the RT-PCR reads with MiXCR. Among 90,000 to 130,000 distinct CDR3 sequences listed, approximately 35% were seen once. The sequenced sample consisted of blood, either unsorted or a sorted T cell fraction (not recorded which). Receptor source: a human donor who was either an allogeneic HSCT recipient or a stem cell or donor lymphocyte infusion donor (not recorded which). It is not recorded whose cells these are; they may come from a transplant donor.

The chain employs TRBV5-1 and TRBJ2-5; D is possibly TRBD2 (6 bases). Germline CDR1 and CDR2: SGHRS and YFSETQ. V was clipped by 5 bases and J by 2 bases, with 10 bases between them. This CDR3 contains 13 residues. CDR3 residues: CASSPGVQETQYF. The DNA of the CDR3 is TGCGCCAGCAGTCCGGGGGTACAAGAGACCCAGTACTTC. The full variable domain, its missing parts supplied by reference TRBV5-1 and TRBJ2-5, is KAGVTQTPRYLIKTRGQQVTLSCSPISGHRSVSWYQQTPGQGLQFLFEYFSETQRNKGNFPGRFSGRQFSNSRSEMNVSTLELGDSALYLCASSPGVQETQYFGPGTRLLVL.

V is TRBV6-5 and J is TRBJ2-2, with D possibly being TRBD2 (5 bases). Trimming took 5 bases from V and 6 from J, leaving 13 bases between them. The CDR3 is made up of 14 amino acids. Germline CDR1 is MNHEY and CDR2 is SVGAGI. The CDR3, as DNA: TGTGCCAGCAGTAGGACTCCTCGGGCCGGGGAGCTGTTTTTT. Translation: CASSRTPRAGELFF.

This clonotype was counted a few times. This chain's CDR3 is CASSLRQGAASPLHF. Written as DNA, the CDR3 is TGTGCCAGCAGCCTCAGACAGGGGGCTGCTTCACCCCTCCACTTT. J is TRBJ1-6 and V is TRBV7-2; TRBD1 matches at 10 bases. This CDR3 has 15 residues. Losses at the gene ends were 5 bases for V and 9 bases for J; bases not matched to a gene: 7. In germline, CDR1 is SGHTA, CDR2 FQGNSA.

In DNA form, the CDR3 reads TGCGCCAGCACGGGGAGGGCAGAGACCCAGTACTTC. It codes for CASTGRAETQYF. The chain joins TRBV5-1 to TRBJ2-5; 7 bases match TRBD2. V lost 6 bases, J lost 4 bases, and 3 bases stayed unmatched. CDR1 SGHRS and CDR2 YFSETQ come from the germline V gene. The length of the CDR3 is 12 residues.